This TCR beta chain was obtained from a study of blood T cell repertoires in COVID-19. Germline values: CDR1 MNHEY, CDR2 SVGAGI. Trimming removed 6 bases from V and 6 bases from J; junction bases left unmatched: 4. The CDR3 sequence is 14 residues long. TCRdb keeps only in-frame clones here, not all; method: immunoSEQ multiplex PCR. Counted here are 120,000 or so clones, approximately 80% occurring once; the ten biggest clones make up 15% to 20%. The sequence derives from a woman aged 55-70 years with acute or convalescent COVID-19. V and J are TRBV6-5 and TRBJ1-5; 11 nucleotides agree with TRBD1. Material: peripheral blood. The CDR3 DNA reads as TGTGCCAGCAGGGGCGGGACAGGGGGTCAGCCCCAGCATTTT. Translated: CASRGGTGGQPQHF.